This entry features one T cell receptor (beta chain) sequence. Its antigen remains unidentified. Measured with immunoSEQ multiplex PCR; TCRdb has only the in-frame clones, and not every one. This repertoire shows around 52,000 clones, roughly 86% found once; its top ten account for 16%. The data are from a study of T cell responses to AZD1222 COVID-19 vaccine. Study observations and caveats: White British donors predominated, females outnumbered males, and clonal diversity was possibly underestimated.

Germline CDR1 reads MNHEY; CDR2 reads SVGAGI. CDR3 length: 13 residues. V lost 2 bases and J lost 5, with 7 bases in between. The rearrangement uses TRBV6-5 and TRBJ2-4; no clear D. The sequenced sample was peripheral blood, obtained on day 0 of AZD1222 vaccination. This receptor was identified in an adult in good health. The CDR3 sequence is CASSYGIENIQYF. CDR3 bases: TGTGCCAGCAGTTACGGGATTGAAAACATTCAGTACTTC.